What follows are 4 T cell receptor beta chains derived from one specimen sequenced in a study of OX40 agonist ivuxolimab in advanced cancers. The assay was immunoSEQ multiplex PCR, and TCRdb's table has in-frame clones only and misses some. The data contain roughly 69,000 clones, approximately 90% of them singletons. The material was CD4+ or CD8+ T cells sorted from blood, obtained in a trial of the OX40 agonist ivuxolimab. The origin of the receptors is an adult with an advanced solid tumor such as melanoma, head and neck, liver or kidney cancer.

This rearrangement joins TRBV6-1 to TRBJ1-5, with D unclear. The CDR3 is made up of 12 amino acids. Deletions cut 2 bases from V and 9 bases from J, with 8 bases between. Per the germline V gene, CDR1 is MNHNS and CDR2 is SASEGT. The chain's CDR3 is CASSEWSRPQHF. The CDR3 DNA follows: TGTGCCAGCAGTGAATGGAGTCGGCCCCAGCATTTT.

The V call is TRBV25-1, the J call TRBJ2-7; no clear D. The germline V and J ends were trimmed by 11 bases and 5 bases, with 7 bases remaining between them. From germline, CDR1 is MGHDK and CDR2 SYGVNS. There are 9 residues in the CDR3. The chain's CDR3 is CAPRHEQYF. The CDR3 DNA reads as TGTGCCCCCCGGCACGAGCAGTACTTC.

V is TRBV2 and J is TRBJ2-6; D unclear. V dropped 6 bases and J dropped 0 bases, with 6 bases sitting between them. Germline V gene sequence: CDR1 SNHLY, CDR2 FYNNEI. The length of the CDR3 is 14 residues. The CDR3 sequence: CASSLLSGANVLTF. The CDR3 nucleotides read TGTGCCAGCAGCCTCCTCTCTGGGGCCAACGTCCTGACTTTC. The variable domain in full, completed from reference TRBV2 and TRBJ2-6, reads EPEVTQTPSHQVTQMGQEVILRCVPISNHLYFYWYRQILGQKVEFLVSFYNNEISEKSEIFDDQFSVERPDGSNFTLKIRSTKLEDSAMYFCASSLLSGANVLTFGAGSRLTVL.

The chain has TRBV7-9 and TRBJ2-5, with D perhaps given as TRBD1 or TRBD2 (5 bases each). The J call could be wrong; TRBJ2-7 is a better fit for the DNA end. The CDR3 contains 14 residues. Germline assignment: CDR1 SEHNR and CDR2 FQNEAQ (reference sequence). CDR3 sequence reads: CASSQRGAAYEQYF. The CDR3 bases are TGTGCCAGCAGCCAACGAGGGGCGGCCTACGAGCAGTACTTC.